These 29 T cell receptor beta chains came from one sample sequenced in a study of blood T cell repertoires in COVID-19. Data came from immunoSEQ multiplex PCR; TCRdb stores just in-frame clones and leaves some out. The repertoire includes fewer than 300,000 clones, roughly 85% of them detected once, and 2% to 3% sits in the top ten. Sequencing was done on a sample of peripheral blood. These receptor sequences come from a woman in her 70s with active or convalescent COVID-19.

Here the CDR3 reads CASSRDFSNEKLFF. The CDR3 coding sequence is TGTGCCAGCAGCCGGGACTTCAGTAATGAAAAACTGTTTTTT. The chain couples TRBV7-2 to TRBJ1-4; a possible D gene is TRBD1 (5 bases). CDR1 is SGHTA and CDR2 is FQGNSA in the germline V gene. Trimming pared 5 bases from V and 4 bases from J, leaving 11 bases between. The CDR3 spans 14 residues.

The chain joins TRBV6-5 to TRBJ1-2, with a weak D call TRBD1 (6 bases). The ends were cut back, 2 bases at V and 8 bases at J, with 12 bases in the middle. This CDR3 spans 13 amino acids. Germline CDR1 is MNHEY and CDR2 is SVGAGI. The CDR3: CASSYQGRGGYTF. CDR3 sequence (DNA): TGTGCCAGCAGTTACCAGGGGCGGGGGGGCTACACCTTC.

The V and J genes are TRBV7-9 and TRBJ1-2, with TRBD1 as a possible D gene (5 bases). The germline V gene has CDR1 SEHNR and CDR2 FQNEAQ (reference sequence). The V gene lost 5 bases and the J gene lost 2 bases, with 9 bases spanning the gap. The CDR3 covers 13 residues. DNA of the CDR3: TGTGCCAGCAGCGCGGGGCAGAACTATGGCTACACCTTC. This sequence encodes CASSAGQNYGYTF.

This chain links TRBV6-5 with TRBJ1-4; 9 bases agree with TRBD1. The CDR3 runs to 15 residues. The germline gives CDR1 MNHEY, CDR2 SVGAGI. V shed 8 bases, J shed 7 bases, and the junction held 11 bases outside the gene matches. The CDR3 nucleotides are TGTGCCAGCTCTAAGACCGGGACAGGGCGTGAAAAACTGTTTTTT. It specifies CASSKTGTGREKLFF.

This sequence joins TRBV9 and TRBJ2-7, with 7 bases lining up with TRBD2. Germline trimming cut 3 bases from V and 3 bases from J; bases unmatched to any gene: 6. CDR3 length: 14 amino acids. Per the germline V gene, CDR1 is SGDLS and CDR2 is YYNGEE. CDR3 sequence (DNA): TGTGCCAGCAGCGCGCGGGAGAGAAGCTACGAGCAGTACTTC. Translating it yields CASSARERSYEQYF.

The J gene is TRBJ1-3, the V gene TRBV2; 7 bases match TRBD1. The length of the CDR3 is 14 residues. The J segment lost 4 bases and the V segment lost 4 bases, leaving 4 bases of the junction unmatched. Germline V CDR1 and CDR2: SNHLY, FYNNEI. This chain's CDR3 is CASSVDRVGNTIYF. As DNA, the CDR3 is TGTGCCAGCAGTGTCGACAGGGTCGGAAACACCATATATTTT.

This clone was detected once. The CDR3 sequence: CASSRPEASGSNEQFF. CDR3 DNA: TGCGCCAGCAGCCGTCCGGAGGCTAGCGGGTCTAATGAGCAGTTCTTC. The V and J genes are TRBV4-1 and TRBJ2-1; 8 bases agree with TRBD2. V dropped 4 bases and J dropped 7; count of bases not matched to a gene: 12. Germline CDR1 is MGHRA and CDR2 is YSYEKL. CDR3 length: 16 amino acids.

This clone was observed a few times. V usage is TRBV19 and J usage is TRBJ2-1; D is uncertain. Germline V gives CDR1 LNHDA, CDR2 SQIVND (reference sequence). CDR3 size: 13 residues. V was trimmed by 7 bases and J by 5 bases, leaving 12 bases between them. CDR3 sequence (DNA): TGTGCCAGTATGGGCCGGCGTAACAATGAGCAGTTCTTC. Translation: CASMGRRNNEQFF.

The V and J genes are TRBV5-1 and TRBJ1-2; D is unclear. Per germline, CDR1 SGHRS and CDR2 YFSETQ. The CDR3 consists of 15 residues. V was pared by 0 bases and J by 7 bases, with 16 bases between. CDR3: CASSLGVPSPSGYTF. DNA of the CDR3: TGCGCCAGCAGCTTGGGTGTGCCTAGCCCCTCTGGCTACACCTTC. The full variable domain, its missing parts supplied by reference TRBV5-1 and TRBJ1-2, is KAGVTQTPRYLIKTRGQQVTLSCSPISGHRSVSWYQQTPGQGLQFLFEYFSETQRNKGNFPGRFSGRQFSNSRSEMNVSTLELGDSALYLCASSLGVPSPSGYTFGSGTRLTVV.

This clone came up once. The chain employs TRBV7-6 and TRBJ2-1, with a tentative D call TRBD1 (5 bases). The CDR3 runs to 12 residues. V lost 3 bases to trimming and J lost 15 bases, with 15 bases between them. Germline V gene lookup returns CDR1 SGHVS and CDR2 FNYEAQ. CDR3 nucleotides: TGTGCCAGCAGCTTGTCCGGACAAGCAACGTTCTTC. Amino acid sequence: CASSLSGQATFF.

This chain joins TRBV7-2 and TRBJ1-2; 8 nucleotides line up with TRBD1. CDR3 length: 17 residues. Germline assignment: CDR1 SGHTA and CDR2 FQGNSA. J lost 4 bases, V lost 2 bases, and 12 bases had no gene match. CDR3 loop: CASSLLPQGQALYGYTF. The DNA of the CDR3 is TGTGCCAGCAGCTTATTGCCCCAGGGACAGGCCCTCTATGGCTACACCTTC. Full variable domain (outside the CDR3, taken from reference TRBV7-2 and TRBJ1-2): GAGVSQSPSNKVTEKGKDVELRCDPISGHTALYWYRQSLGQGLEFLIYFQGNSAPDKSGLPSDRFSAERTGGSVSTLTIQRTQQEDSAVYLCASSLLPQGQALYGYTFGSGTRLTVV.

V is TRBV19 and J is TRBJ1-2; D is unresolved. This CDR3 is built from 12 residues. V gave up 8 bases and J gave up 5 bases, with 12 bases separating them. Germline CDR1 and CDR2: LNHDA and SQIVND (reference sequence). The DNA for the CDR3 is TGTGCCAGTTTCTTTTTCCCGTATGGCTACACCTTC. It translates to CASFFFPYGYTF.

The chain has TRBV5-1 and TRBJ1-3; 9 positions agree with TRBD1. Germline loops: CDR1 SGHRS, CDR2 YFSETQ. With V trimmed by 0 bases and J by 4 bases, 11 bases remained unmatched. There are 18 residues in the CDR3. The CDR3 loop reads CASSLAPQGATSGNTIYF. In DNA, the CDR3 is TGCGCCAGCAGCTTGGCCCCACAGGGGGCAACTTCCGGAAACACCATATATTTT.

The chain combines TRBV19 with TRBJ1-5; 10 bases fit TRBD1. Germline V CDR1 and CDR2: LNHDA, SQIVND (reference sequence). The CDR3 runs 15 residues. The V gene end was trimmed by 4 bases and the J gene end by 6 bases; junction bases not matched to a gene: 6. The CDR3, as DNA: TGTGCCAGTAGTACCGGGACAGGGGCAGGTCAGCCCCAGCATTTT. Translation: CASSTGTGAGQPQHF.

The gene calls are TRBV18 and TRBJ2-1; 12 nucleotides agree with TRBD2. Unmatched junction bases numbered 5, after V lost 2 bases and J lost 9 bases. CDR1 and CDR2 from the germline V gene are KGHSH and LQKENI. The CDR3 is 15 residues long. CDR3 sequence reads: CASSPLLAGGGEQFF. CDR3 DNA sequence: TGTGCCAGCTCACCATTACTAGCGGGAGGAGGTGAGCAGTTCTTC. Using reference TRBV18 and TRBJ2-1 for the parts outside the CDR3, the full variable domain is NAGVMQNPRHLVRRRGQEARLRCSPMKGHSHVYWYRQLPEEGLKFMVYLQKENIIDESGMPKERFSAEFPKEGPSILRIQQVVRGDSAAYFCASSPLLAGGGEQFFGPGTRLTVL.

The chain links TRBV2 to TRBJ2-3; 7 positions agree with TRBD2. Trimming cost V 8 bases and J 1 base; bases outside gene matches: 12. This CDR3 region has 16 residues. Germline loops: CDR1 SNHLY, CDR2 FYNNEI. The CDR3, as DNA: TGTGCCAGCCAGCGGGGAGGAGGACGTGGCACAGATACGCAGTATTTT. Translation gives CASQRGGGRGTDTQYF.

The V call is TRBV5-5, the J call TRBJ1-3, with D uncertain. The CDR3 is 12 amino acids. Germline V gives CDR1 SGHKS, CDR2 YYEKEE (reference sequence). Trimming removed 2 bases from V and 4 bases from J, with 4 bases in between. CDR3 sequence: CASSLQGNTIYF. The DNA for the CDR3 is TGTGCCAGCAGCTTACAAGGAAACACCATATATTTT.

V usage is TRBV18 and J usage is TRBJ1-1; D is perhaps TRBD1 (5 bases). Trimming cost V 4 bases and J 1 base, with 19 bases left between them. The CDR3 contains 17 residues. Germline CDR1 is KGHSH and CDR2 is LQKENI. CDR3 in amino acids: CASSLQTPDNSNTEAFF. The CDR3 DNA reads TGTGCCAGCTCACTCCAAACCCCGGACAACTCGAACACTGAAGCTTTCTTT.

This chain joins TRBV6-5 and TRBJ2-5, with D possibly TRBD1 on 6 matching bases. CDR1 and CDR2 (germline): MNHEY, SVGAGI. The CDR3 length is 15 residues. Trimming removed 6 bases at V and 1 base at J, with 15 bases between. CDR3 region: CASSRSPDSQETQYF. The CDR3, as DNA: TGTGCCAGCAGCCGGTCCCCGGACAGCCAAGAGACCCAGTACTTC.

The chain is built from TRBV29-1 and TRBJ1-2, with 7 bases identical to TRBD1. Germline CDR1 is SQVTM and CDR2 is ANQGSEA. Unmatched junction bases numbered 3, after V lost 4 bases and J lost 4 bases. There are 12 residues in the CDR3. For the CDR3, the DNA is TGCAGCGTTGGGACAGGAGGCTATGGCTACACCTTC. Encoded protein: CSVGTGGYGYTF.

In nucleotides, the CDR3 is TGTGCCAGCAGCTTAGTTCCTAGAGGGAGCAATCAGCCCCAGCATTTT. This encodes CASSLVPRGSNQPQHF. This sequence joins TRBV7-2 and TRBJ1-5, with D unclear. The germline V gene has CDR1 SGHTA and CDR2 FQGNSA. Trimming pared 1 base from V and 1 base from J, leaving 11 bases between. The CDR3 totals 16 residues.

This rearrangement joins TRBV4-1 to TRBJ2-7, with 9 bases that match TRBD2. J was trimmed by 0 bases and V by 2 bases; bases with no gene match: 8. The CDR3 contains 17 residues. CDR1 and CDR2 (germline): MGHRA, YSYEKL. The CDR3 DNA reads TGCGCCAGCAGCCAAAGCCTAGCGGGGCTAAGCTCCTACGAGCAGTACTTC. Its translation is CASSQSLAGLSSYEQYF.

The rearrangement joins TRBV6-5 to TRBJ1-2; D is unresolved. The CDR3 extends over 15 amino acids. Germline CDR1 is MNHEY and CDR2 is SVGAGI. Deletions cut 5 bases from V and 2 bases from J, with 15 bases between. CDR3 coding DNA: TGTGCCAGCAGTAAAAAACAGTTACTGAACTATGGCTACACCTTC. Protein product: CASSKKQLLNYGYTF.

V and J are TRBV3-1 (or the pseudogene TRBV3-2) and TRBJ2-1; maybe TRBD1 (6 bases). V was shortened by 5 bases and J by 6 bases, with 17 bases between the two germline ends. The CDR3 runs to 15 residues. From germline, CDR1 is LGHDT and CDR2 YNNKEL (reference sequence). CDR3 amino acids: CASSLGGEGGNEQFF. CDR3 coding DNA: TGTGCCAGCAGCTTAGGTGGGGAAGGGGGCAATGAGCAGTTCTTC.

The chain is built from TRBV29-1 and TRBJ1-5; maybe TRBD1 (6 bases). This CDR3 is built from 15 residues. CDR1 SQVTM and CDR2 ANQGSEA come from the germline V gene. Deletions cut 2 bases from V and 0 bases from J, with 11 bases between. The CDR3 reads CSVELVGHSNQPQHF. The CDR3 DNA reads TGCAGCGTTGAATTGGTGGGACATAGCAATCAGCCCCAGCATTTT.

The chain uses TRBV10-2 and TRBJ2-7, with 10 bases lining up with TRBD2. The germline V gene has CDR1 WSHSY and CDR2 SAAADI. V trimming: 6 bases; J trimming: 1 base; junction bases outside the gene matches: 0. This CDR3 comprises 13 residues. CDR3 region: CASRLAGSYEQYF. The CDR3 nucleotides are TGCGCCAGCAGACTAGCGGGATCCTACGAGCAGTACTTC.

The chain joins TRBV30 to TRBJ1-2, with D possibly TRBD1 on 6 matching bases. Deletions cut 6 bases from V and 5 bases from J, with 16 bases between. Germline lookup yields CDR1 GTSNPN and CDR2 SVGIG (reference sequence). This CDR3 has 13 residues. Here the CDR3 DNA reads TGTGCCTGTTTTGACAGGACCACTTATGGCTACACCTTC. This sequence encodes CACFDRTTYGYTF.

The chain has TRBV19 and TRBJ1-2, with TRBD1 as a possible D gene (6 bases). The CDR3 spans 17 residues. Germline V gene data show CDR1 as LNHDA and CDR2 as SQIVND (reference sequence). The V gene lost 4 bases and the J gene lost 4 bases, with 22 bases spanning the gap. CDR3 amino acids: CASSKGDTVRASYGYTF. The CDR3 nucleotides read TGTGCCAGTAGTAAGGGGGACACCGTTCGGGCAAGCTATGGCTACACCTTC.

The V call is TRBV5-1, the J call TRBJ2-5; D possibly corresponds to TRBD1 (6 bases). Germline-derived CDR1 and CDR2 are SGHRS and YFSETQ. The ends were cut back, 2 bases at V and 2 bases at J, with 7 bases in the middle. This CDR3 contains 13 residues. Here the CDR3 reads CASSFQGQETQYF. For the CDR3, the DNA is TGCGCCAGCAGCTTCCAGGGGCAAGAGACCCAGTACTTC.